This TCR beta chain was observed in a study of cytomegalovirus exposure and HLA in healthy donors. The germline V gene has CDR1 LNHDA and CDR2 SQIVND (reference sequence). This CDR3 comprises 14 residues. V gave up 5 bases and J gave up 3 bases; unmatched junction bases: 6. The PCR made use of 60 Vbeta and 13 Jbeta primers. Sequencing was performed with immunoSEQ multiplex PCR; in TCRdb, only in-frame clones are kept and a portion is missing. Seen here are approximately 84,000 clones, around 78% observed once, and the top ten hold around 2.6%. Source material: PBMCs. The receptor's source is a male donor in good health and CMV-seropositive. The chain combines TRBV19 with TRBJ1-1, with 7 bases fitting TRBD1. The CDR3 DNA reads TGTGCCAGTAGTGACCGACAGGGTTACACTGAAGCTTTCTTT. It translates to CASSDRQGYTEAFF.